This T cell receptor (beta chain) was documented in a study of shared clonotypes between healthy human individuals. Study-level findings and limits: For naive CD4 cells, approximately 4.7% of clonotypes were shared across a handful of donors.

The authors split each subset's genomic DNA evenly across several immunoSEQ plates. This table comes from immunoSEQ multiplex PCR, and its TCRdb copy is limited to in-frame clones, with some not included. The sample has millions of clones, roughly nine tenths seen once. Looked up from germline, CDR1 is MNHEY and CDR2 is SVGAGI. The CDR3 consists of 15 residues. Trimming cost V 4 bases and J 4 bases; bases outside gene matches: 8. This clone was recorded once. Its antigen is not known. What was sequenced was naive CD4+ T cells sorted from blood. The sample's subset: CD45RA+ positively selected. V usage is TRBV6-5 and J usage is TRBJ1-2; 8 bases align to TRBD1. The origin of this receptor is a man aged 18 to 30 in good health. This CDR3 is CASSSRGTGGYGYTF. As DNA, the CDR3 is TGTGCCAGCAGTTCACGGGGGACAGGCGGCTATGGCTACACCTTC.